The present entry profiles one T cell receptor beta chain with its context. The antigen remains unidentified. The data were taken from a study of OX40 agonist ivuxolimab in advanced cancers. Looking at the study overall: Eligibility rules accepted prior anti-PD-1, anti-PD-L1 or anti-CTLA-4 therapy, and approximately 40% had some.

V was clipped by 3 bases and J by 5 bases, with 8 bases between them. Germline CDR1 MGHRA, CDR2 YSYEKL. This CDR3 contains 13 residues. Study-wide findings and caveats: Both blood CD4+ and CD8+ T cells showed clonal growth by week 6 at 0.1 to 3.0 mg/kg.

Data came from immunoSEQ multiplex PCR; TCRdb stores just in-frame clones and leaves some out. The sample lists about 83,000 clones, 91% occurring once. Sequenced material: CD4+ or CD8+ T cells sorted from blood, taken in a trial of the OX40 agonist ivuxolimab. The chain links TRBV4-1 to TRBJ1-5; D unclear. This TCR was sampled from an adult with an advanced solid tumor such as melanoma, head and neck, liver or kidney cancer. The CDR3 loop is CASSQAQYQPQHF. The CDR3 nucleotides are TGCGCCAGCAGCCAGGCCCAGTATCAGCCCCAGCATTTT.